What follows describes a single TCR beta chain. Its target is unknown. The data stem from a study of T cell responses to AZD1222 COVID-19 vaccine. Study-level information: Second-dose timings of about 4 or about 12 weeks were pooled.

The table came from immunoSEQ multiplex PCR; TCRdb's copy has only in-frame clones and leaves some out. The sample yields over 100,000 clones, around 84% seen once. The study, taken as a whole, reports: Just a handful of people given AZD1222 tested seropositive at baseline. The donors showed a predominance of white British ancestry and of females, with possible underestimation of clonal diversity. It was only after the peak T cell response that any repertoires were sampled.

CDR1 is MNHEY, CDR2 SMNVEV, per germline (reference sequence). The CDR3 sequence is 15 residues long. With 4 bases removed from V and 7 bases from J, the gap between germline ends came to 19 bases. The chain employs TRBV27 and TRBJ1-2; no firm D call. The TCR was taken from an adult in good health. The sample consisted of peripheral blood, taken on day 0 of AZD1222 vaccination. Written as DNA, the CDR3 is TGTGCCAGCAGTTCATTATCAGCGCCGTGGGCTGGCTACACCTTC. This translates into CASSSLSAPWAGYTF.